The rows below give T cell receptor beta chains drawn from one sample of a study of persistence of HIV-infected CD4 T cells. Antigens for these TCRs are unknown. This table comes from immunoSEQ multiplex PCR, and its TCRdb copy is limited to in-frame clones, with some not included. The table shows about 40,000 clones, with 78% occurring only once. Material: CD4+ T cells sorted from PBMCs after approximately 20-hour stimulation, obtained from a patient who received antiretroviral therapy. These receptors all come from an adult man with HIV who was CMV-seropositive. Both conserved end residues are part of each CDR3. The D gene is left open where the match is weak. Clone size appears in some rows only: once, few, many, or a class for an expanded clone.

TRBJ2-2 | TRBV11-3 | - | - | TGTGCCAGCAGCCCAGGGGACACTTCCACGAACACCGGGGAGCTGTTTTTT | CASSPGDTSTNTGELFF
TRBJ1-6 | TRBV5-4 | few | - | TGTGCCAGCAGCTTGGGACCCTCGGAGGCACCCCTCCACTTT | CASSLGPSEAPLHF
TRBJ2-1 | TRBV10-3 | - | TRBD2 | TGTGCCATCGGGGGGACTAGCGGGAATGAGCAGTTCTTC | CAIGGTSGNEQFF
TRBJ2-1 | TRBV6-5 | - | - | TGTGCCAGCAGTTACTATGGGGGAGTAAGCAATGAGCAGTTCTTC | CASSYYGGVSNEQFF
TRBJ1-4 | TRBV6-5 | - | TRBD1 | TGTGCCAGCATGAAGGACAGGGGTGAAAAACTGTTTTTT | CASMKDRGEKLFF
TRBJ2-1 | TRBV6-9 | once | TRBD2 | TGTGCCAGCAGTTTAACCTTTAGCGGGAGTTACAATGAGCAGTTCTTC | CASSLTFSGSYNEQFF
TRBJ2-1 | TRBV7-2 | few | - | TGTGCCAGCAGTATGGGACTCCAGGGGAACGATGAGCAGTTCTTC | CASSMGLQGNDEQFF
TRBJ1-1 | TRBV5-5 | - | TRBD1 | TGTGCCAGCAGCTACAGGGGACAGACTGAAGCTTTCTTT | CASSYRGQTEAFF
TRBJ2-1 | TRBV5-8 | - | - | TGTGCCAGCAGCGGGGGGGCCCTTAGGAGTGAGCAGTTCTTC | CASSGGALRSEQFF
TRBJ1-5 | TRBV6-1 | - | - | TGTGCCAGCAGTGAACAGTCTTCCAGTCTCTTCAGCAATCAGCCCCAGCATTTT | CASSEQSSSLFSNQPQHF
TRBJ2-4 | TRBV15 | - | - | TGTGCCACCAGCAGTCCCGCGGGGCAGGGGCCCAACATTCAGTACTTC | CATSSPAGQGPNIQYF
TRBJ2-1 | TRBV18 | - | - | TGTGCCAGCTCAGTGGCGGTAAGCTCCTACAATGAGCAGTTCTTC | CASSVAVSSYNEQFF
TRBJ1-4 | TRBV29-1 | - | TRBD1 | TGCAGCGTCCGAGCGGGACAGTTAGATGAAAAACTGTTTTTT | CSVRAGQLDEKLFF
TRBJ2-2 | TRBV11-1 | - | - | TGTGCCAGCAGGCTCGGGGGAAAGAACACCGGGGAGCTGTTTTTT | CASRLGGKNTGELFF
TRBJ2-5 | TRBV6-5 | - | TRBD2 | TGTGCCAGCCTACGAGCGGGAGTAGGGGAGACCCAGTACTTC | CASLRAGVGETQYF
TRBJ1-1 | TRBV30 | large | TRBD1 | TGTGCCTGGAACCGACAGGGCGGACAGAGAGCTTTCTTT | CAWNRQGGQRAFF
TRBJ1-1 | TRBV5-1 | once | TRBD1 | TGCGCCAGCAGCTTGGGATGGGGGAGGACAGGGGACACTGAAGCTTTCTTT | CASSLGWGRTGDTEAFF
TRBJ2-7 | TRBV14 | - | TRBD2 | TGTGCCAGCAGCCCGTCCTTGGCGGGAGTCTACGAGCAGTACTTC | CASSPSLAGVYEQYF
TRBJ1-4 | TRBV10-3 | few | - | TGTGCCATCAGTGAGCGGGCAGGGATTAATGAAAAACTGTTTTTT | CAISERAGINEKLFF
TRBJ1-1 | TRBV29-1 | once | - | TGCAGCGTTGAACGATTGAACACTGAAGCTTTCTTT | CSVERLNTEAFF
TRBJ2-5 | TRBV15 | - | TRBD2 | TGTGCCACCTCCGGCGGGGGGCGGAGAGAGACCCAGTACTTC | CATSGGGRRETQYF
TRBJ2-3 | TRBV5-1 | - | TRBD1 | TGCGCCAGCAGCTCCCAAGGGACAGGGGGCACAGATACGCAGTATTTT | CASSSQGTGGTDTQYF
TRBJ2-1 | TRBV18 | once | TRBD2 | TGTGCCAGCTCACCATTAGTGGGACTAGCGGGAGCCTCACAGGGGGATGAGCAGTTCTTC | CASSPLVGLAGASQGDEQFF
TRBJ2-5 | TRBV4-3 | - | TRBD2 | TGCGCCAGCAGCCGTACGGTGGGGCGGGAGGGCATGGAGACCCAGTACTTC | CASSRTVGREGMETQYF
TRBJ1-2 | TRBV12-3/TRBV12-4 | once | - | TGTGCCAGCAGTTTTATGGGGCGCGGGGGCTACACCTTC | CASSFMGRGGYTF
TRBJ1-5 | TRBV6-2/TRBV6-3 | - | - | TGTGCCAGCAGTTACTCCGGGACACTCTTTAATCAGCCCCAGCATTTT | CASSYSGTLFNQPQHF
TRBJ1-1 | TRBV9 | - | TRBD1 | TGTGCCAGCAGCGGACAGGGAAAGGGGAACACTGAAGCTTTCTTT | CASSGQGKGNTEAFF
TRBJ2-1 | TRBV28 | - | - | TGTGCCAGCAGTCCCCAGGGGTGGAATGAGCAGTTCTTC | CASSPQGWNEQFF
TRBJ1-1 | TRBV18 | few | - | TGTGCCAGCTCTTCGACAGGCTGGGTGACTGAAGCTTTCTTT | CASSSTGWVTEAFF